The clone carrying this T cell receptor beta chain occurred once. Using immunoSEQ multiplex PCR, the repertoire was profiled, and TCRdb retains in-frame clones only, with some absent. The sample shows about 50,000 clones, 82% of them seen only once. The record originates from a study of OX40 agonist ivuxolimab in advanced cancers. Study context: Prior anti-PD-1, anti-PD-L1 or anti-CTLA-4 therapy did not bar entry, and 30% to 40% had some. Three patients responded partially, comprising one with hepatocellular carcinoma and two with cutaneous melanoma.

Germline V gene sequence: CDR1 MNHEY, CDR2 SMNVEV (reference sequence). This CDR3 has 14 residues. Trimming removed 6 bases from V and 2 bases from J, with 14 bases in between. This TCR was sampled from an adult with an advanced solid tumor such as melanoma, head and neck, liver or kidney cancer. V and J are TRBV27 and TRBJ2-7; D is unresolved. The sequencing used CD4+ or CD8+ T cells sorted from blood, collected in a trial of the OX40 agonist ivuxolimab. Here the CDR3 DNA reads TGTGCCAGCAGCCGAACCTCGGTCCCCTACGAGCAGTACTTC. As protein: CASSRTSVPYEQYF.